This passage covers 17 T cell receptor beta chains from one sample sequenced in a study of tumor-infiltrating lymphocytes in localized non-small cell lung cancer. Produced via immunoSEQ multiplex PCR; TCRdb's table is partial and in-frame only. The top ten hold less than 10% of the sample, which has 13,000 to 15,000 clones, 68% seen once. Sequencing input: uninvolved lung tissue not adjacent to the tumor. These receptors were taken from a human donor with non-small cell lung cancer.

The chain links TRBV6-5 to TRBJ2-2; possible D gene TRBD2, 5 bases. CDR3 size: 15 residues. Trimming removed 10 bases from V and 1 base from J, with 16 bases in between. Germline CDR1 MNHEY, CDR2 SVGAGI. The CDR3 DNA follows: TGTGCCACCTCAGGAGGTATTCTGAACACCGGGGAGCTGTTTTTT. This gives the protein CATSGGILNTGELFF.

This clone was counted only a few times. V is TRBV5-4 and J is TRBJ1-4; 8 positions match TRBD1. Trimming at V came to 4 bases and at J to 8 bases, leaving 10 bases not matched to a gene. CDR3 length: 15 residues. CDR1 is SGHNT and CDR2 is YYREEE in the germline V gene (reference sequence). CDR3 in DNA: TGTGCCAGCAGCGTCCAGGGGGCGGGGTTGGAAAAACTGTTTTTT. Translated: CASSVQGAGLEKLFF. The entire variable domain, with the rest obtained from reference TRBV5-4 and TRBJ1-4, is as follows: ETGVTQSPTHLIKTRGQQVTLRCSSQSGHNTVSWYQQALGQGPQFIFQYYREEENGRGNFPPRFSGLQFPNYSSELNVNALELDDSALYLCASSVQGAGLEKLFFGSGTQLSVL.

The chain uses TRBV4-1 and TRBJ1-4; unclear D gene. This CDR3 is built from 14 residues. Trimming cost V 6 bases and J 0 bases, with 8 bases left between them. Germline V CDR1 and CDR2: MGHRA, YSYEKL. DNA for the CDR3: TGCGCCAGCAGAATGGATACAACTAATGAAAAACTGTTTTTT. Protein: CASRMDTTNEKLFF.

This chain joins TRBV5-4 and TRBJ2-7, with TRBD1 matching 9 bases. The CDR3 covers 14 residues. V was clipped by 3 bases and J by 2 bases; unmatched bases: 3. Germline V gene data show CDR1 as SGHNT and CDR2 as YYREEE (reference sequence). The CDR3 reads CASSSRDRAYEQYF. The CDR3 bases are TGTGCCAGCAGCTCCCGGGACAGGGCCTACGAGCAGTACTTC.

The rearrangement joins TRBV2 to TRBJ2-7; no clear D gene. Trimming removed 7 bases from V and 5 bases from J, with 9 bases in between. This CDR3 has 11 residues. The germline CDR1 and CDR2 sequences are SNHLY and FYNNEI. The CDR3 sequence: CASTVGDEQYF. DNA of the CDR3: TGTGCCAGCACCGTCGGCGACGAGCAGTACTTC.

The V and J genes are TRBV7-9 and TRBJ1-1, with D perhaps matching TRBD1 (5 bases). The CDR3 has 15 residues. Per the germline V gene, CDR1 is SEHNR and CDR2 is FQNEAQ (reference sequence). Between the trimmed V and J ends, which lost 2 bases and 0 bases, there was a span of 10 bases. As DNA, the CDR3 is TGTGCCAGCAGCTTAATGGGACTCATGAACACTGAAGCTTTCTTT. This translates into CASSLMGLMNTEAFF. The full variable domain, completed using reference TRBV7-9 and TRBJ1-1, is DTGVSQNPRHKITKRGQNVTFRCDPISEHNRLYWYRQTLGQGPEFLTYFQNEAQLEKSRLLSDRFSAERPKGSFSTLEIQRTEQGDSAMYLCASSLMGLMNTEAFFGQGTRLTVV.

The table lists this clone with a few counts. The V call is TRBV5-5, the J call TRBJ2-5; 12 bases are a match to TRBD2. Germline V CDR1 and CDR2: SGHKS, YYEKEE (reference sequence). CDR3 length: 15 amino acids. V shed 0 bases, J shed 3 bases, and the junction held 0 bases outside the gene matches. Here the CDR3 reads CASSLGLAGEETQYF. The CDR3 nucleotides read TGTGCCAGCAGCTTGGGACTAGCGGGGGAAGAGACCCAGTACTTC.

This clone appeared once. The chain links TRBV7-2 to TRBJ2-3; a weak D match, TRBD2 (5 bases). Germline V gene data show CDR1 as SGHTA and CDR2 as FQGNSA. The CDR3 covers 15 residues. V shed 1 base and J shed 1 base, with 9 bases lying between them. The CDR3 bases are TGTGCCAGCAGCTTAGGCGGGCCGGGCACAGATACGCAGTATTTT. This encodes CASSLGGPGTDTQYF.

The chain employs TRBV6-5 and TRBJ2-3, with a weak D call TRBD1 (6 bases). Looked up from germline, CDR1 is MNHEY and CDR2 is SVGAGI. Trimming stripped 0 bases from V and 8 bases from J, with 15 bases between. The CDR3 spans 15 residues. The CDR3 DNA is TGTGCCAGCAGTTACTCCTGGGACACACAGGGTACGCAGTATTTT. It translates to CASSYSWDTQGTQYF.

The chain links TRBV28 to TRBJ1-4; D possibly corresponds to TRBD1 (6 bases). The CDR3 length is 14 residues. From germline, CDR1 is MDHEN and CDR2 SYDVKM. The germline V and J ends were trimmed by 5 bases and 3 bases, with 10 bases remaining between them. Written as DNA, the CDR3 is TGTGCCAGCAGTCTAGGGGGTTCTAATGAAAAACTGTTTTTT. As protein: CASSLGGSNEKLFF.

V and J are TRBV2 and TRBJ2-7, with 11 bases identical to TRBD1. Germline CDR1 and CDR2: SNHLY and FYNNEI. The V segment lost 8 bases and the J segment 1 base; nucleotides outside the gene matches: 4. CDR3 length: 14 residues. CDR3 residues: CASRDRGESYEQYV. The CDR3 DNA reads TGTGCCAGCCGGGACAGGGGGGAATCCTACGAGCAGTACGTC.

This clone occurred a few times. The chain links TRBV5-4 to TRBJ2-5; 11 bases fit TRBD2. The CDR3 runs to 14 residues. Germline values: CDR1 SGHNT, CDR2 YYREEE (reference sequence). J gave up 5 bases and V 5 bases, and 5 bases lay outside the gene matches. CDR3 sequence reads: CASRGASGGETQYF. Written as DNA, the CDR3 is TGTGCCAGCAGGGGGGCTAGCGGGGGGGAGACCCAGTACTTC.

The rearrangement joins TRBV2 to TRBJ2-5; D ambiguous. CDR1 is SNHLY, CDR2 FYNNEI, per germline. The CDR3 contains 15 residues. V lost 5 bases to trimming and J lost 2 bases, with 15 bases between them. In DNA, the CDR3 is TGTGCCAGCAGTAATCAGGCCAGCCTACAAGAGACCCAGTACTTC. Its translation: CASSNQASLQETQYF.

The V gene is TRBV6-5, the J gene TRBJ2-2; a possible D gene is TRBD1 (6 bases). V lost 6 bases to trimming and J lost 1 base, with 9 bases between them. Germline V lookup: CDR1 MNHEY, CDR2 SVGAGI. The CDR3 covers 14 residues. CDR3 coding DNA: TGTGCCAGCAGCAAGGACAGGAACACCGGGGAGCTGTTTTTT. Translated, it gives CASSKDRNTGELFF.

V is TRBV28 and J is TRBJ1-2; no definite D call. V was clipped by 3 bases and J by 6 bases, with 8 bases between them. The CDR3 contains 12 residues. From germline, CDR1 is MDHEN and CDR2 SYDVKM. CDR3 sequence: CASSFQVDGYTF. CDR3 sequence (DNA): TGTGCCAGCAGTTTCCAGGTCGATGGCTACACCTTC.

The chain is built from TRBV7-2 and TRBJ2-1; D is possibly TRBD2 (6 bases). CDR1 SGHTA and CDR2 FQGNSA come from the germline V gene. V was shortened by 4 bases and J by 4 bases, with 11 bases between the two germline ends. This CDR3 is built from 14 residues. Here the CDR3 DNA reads TGTGCCAGCAGCTCAACCGGGACTTACAATGAGCAGTTCTTC. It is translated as CASSSTGTYNEQFF.

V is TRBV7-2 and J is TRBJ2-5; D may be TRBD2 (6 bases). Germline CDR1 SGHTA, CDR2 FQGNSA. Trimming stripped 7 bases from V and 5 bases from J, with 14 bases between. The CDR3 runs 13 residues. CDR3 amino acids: CASTSTSRETQYF. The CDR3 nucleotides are TGTGCCAGCACCTCTACTAGCAGGGAGACCCAGTACTTC.